This T cell receptor (beta chain) was found in a study of vaccination effects on CD4 cells after COVID-19. On the study more broadly: Post-vaccine sample collection fell at a median of 72 days after the second dose.

Before sequencing, viral peptide pools were used by the ViraFEST assay to expand antigen-specific CD4+ T cells. With more than 9 days of culture completed, CD4+ T cells were isolated. Two-dose vaccination with either BNT162b2 or mRNA-1273 was given to the participants. Clones were sequenced by immunoSEQ multiplex PCR, and TCRdb holds only the in-frame ones, with some missing. The sample yields roughly 59,000 clones, 78% seen once. A word on this clone: The antigen is unknown.

The receptor's source is a human donor who received a COVID-19 vaccine. The sequences come from CD4+ T cells from PBMCs cultured with HCoV-OC43 spike peptides, collected after COVID-19 vaccination. This sample's subset: HCoV-OC43 spike overlapping peptide pool stimulation.

CDR3 DNA: TGTGCCAGCGGCTATTCTCTGAGCACTGAAGCTTTCTTT. It encodes CASGYSLSTEAFF. The chain carries TRBV2 and TRBJ1-1, with D hard to call. This CDR3 has 13 residues. The germline gives CDR1 SNHLY, CDR2 FYNNEI. Trimming cost V 8 bases and J 4 bases, with 14 bases left between them.